This T cell receptor beta chain was documented in a study of blood T cell repertoires in COVID-19. At the level of the study: From T cells, B-cell-depleted T cells, or PBMCs came the material, which was cDNA or gDNA.

Per the authors' pipeline: Estimation of nucleated cell counts was performed using reference gene primer amplification. The repertoire was sequenced with immunoSEQ multiplex PCR; TCRdb's copy has only in-frame clones and lacks some. That table gives V, J and clone size, and the DNA gave D and trimming. The table records 300,000 or so clones, more than 70% of them present only once. Losses at the gene ends were 7 bases for V and 0 bases for J; bases not matched to a gene: 12. The germline V gene encodes CDR1 SEHNR and CDR2 FQNEAQ (reference sequence). CDR3 length equals 19 residues. The sample taken for sequencing was peripheral blood. The chain is built from TRBV7-9 and TRBJ2-6; 10 bases agree with TRBD1. The sequence derives from a man between 18 and 35 years old who had recovered from COVID-19. CDR3 DNA sequence: TGTGCCAGCACGGACGGCGTGGGGACAGGGGACTCTGGGGCCAACGTCCTGACTTTC. This codes for CASTDGVGTGDSGANVLTF.